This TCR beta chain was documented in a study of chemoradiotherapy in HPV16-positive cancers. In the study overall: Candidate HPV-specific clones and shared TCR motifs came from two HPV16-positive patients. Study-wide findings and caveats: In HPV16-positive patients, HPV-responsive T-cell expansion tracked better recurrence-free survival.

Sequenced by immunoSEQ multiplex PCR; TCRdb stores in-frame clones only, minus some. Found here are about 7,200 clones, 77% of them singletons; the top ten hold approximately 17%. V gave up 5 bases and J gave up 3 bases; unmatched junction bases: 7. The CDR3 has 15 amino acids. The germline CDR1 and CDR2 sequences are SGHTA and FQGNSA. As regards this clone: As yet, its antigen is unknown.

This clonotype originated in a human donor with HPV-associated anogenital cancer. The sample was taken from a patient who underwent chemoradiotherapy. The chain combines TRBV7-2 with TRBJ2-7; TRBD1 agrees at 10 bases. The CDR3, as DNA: TGTGCCAGCAGCAGAGGCGGGACAGGGGACTACGAGCAGTACTTC. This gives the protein CASSRGGTGDYEQYF.